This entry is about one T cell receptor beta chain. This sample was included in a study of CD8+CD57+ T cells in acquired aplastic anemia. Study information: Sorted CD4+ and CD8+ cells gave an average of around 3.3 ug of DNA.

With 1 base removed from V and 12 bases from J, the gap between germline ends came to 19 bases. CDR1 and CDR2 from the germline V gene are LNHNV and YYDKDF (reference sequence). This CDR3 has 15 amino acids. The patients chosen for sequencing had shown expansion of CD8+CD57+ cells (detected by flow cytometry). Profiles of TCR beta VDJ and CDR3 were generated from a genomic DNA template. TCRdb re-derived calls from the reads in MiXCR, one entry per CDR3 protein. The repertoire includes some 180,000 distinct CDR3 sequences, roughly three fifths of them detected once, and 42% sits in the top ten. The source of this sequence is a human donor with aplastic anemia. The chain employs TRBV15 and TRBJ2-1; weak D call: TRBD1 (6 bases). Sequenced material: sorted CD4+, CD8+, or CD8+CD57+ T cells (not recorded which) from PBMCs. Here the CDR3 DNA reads TGTGCCACCAGCAGAGGGACAGAAGGAAAAGATACGCAGTTCTTC. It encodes CATSRGTEGKDTQFF.